Here is one T cell receptor beta chain with its context. This CDR3 has 11 amino acids. Trimming removed 3 bases at V and 11 bases at J, with 8 bases between. CDR1 MNHNY and CDR2 SVGAGI come from the germline V gene (reference sequence). Generated by immunoSEQ multiplex PCR, the TCRdb table keeps only in-frame clones and is missing some. The sample carries around 150,000 clones, approximately 95% recorded once. These data come from a study of blood T cell repertoires in COVID-19. Study as a whole: COVID-19 samples, acute and convalescent, were from the United States, Italy and Spain.

The material sequenced was peripheral blood. The rearrangement uses TRBV6-6 and TRBJ1-5; no reliable D call. The TCR sequence derives from a woman in her fifties or sixties with COVID-19, enrolled during active disease. The CDR3 is CASSYLQAQHF. In nucleotides, the CDR3 is TGTGCCAGCAGTTATCTCCAGGCCCAGCATTTT.